The clone carrying this T cell receptor beta chain was observed a few times. The antigen is undetermined. This entry comes from a study of T cells after yellow fever vaccination. Study-wide results and limits: On re-exposure, the response was weaker but peaked faster, at day 5 versus 15. The study noted that FACS-sorted repertoires could contain abundant clonotypes contaminating from the bulk population. Only a minor proportion of clonotypes was detected across both CD4 and CD8 compartments.

The CDR3 sequence is 16 residues long. Trimming cost V 5 bases and J 4 bases; bases outside gene matches: 12. Germline values: CDR1 MDHEN, CDR2 SYDVKM. They built TCR cDNA with 5'RACE template switching, a step that put in a universal primer site and UMIs. TCRdb fed the 5' RACE reads into MiXCR, producing one record per CDR3 protein. The profile shows hundreds of thousands of distinct CDR3 sequences, roughly 10% of them singletons. The chain links TRBV28 to TRBJ2-3; 7 bases are a match to TRBD2. The receptor comes from a man aged 18-30 years who received the YFV17D yellow fever vaccine. The specimen was PBMCs, collected on the day of the first yellow fever vaccination. Here the CDR3 reads CASSPRLALLADTQYF. CDR3 DNA: TGTGCCAGCAGTCCCAGACTAGCTCTATTGGCAGATACGCAGTATTTT. Looking up the rest from reference TRBV28 and TRBJ2-3 gives the full variable domain: DVKVTQSSRYLVKRTGEKVFLECVQDMDHENMFWYRQDPGLGLRLIYFSYDVKMKEKGDIPEGYSVSREKKERFSLILESASTNQTSMYLCASSPRLALLADTQYFGPGTRLTVL.